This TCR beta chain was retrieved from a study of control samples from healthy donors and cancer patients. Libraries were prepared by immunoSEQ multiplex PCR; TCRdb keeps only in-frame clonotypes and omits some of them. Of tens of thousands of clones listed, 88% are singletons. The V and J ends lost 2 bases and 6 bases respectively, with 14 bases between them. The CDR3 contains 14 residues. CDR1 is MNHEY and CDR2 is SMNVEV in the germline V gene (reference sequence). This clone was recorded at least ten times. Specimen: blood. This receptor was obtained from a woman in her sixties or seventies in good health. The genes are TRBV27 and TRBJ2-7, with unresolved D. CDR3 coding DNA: TGTGCCAGCAGTTTAATGGCGGCGAGTTTCGAGCAGTACTTC. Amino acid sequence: CASSLMAASFEQYF.